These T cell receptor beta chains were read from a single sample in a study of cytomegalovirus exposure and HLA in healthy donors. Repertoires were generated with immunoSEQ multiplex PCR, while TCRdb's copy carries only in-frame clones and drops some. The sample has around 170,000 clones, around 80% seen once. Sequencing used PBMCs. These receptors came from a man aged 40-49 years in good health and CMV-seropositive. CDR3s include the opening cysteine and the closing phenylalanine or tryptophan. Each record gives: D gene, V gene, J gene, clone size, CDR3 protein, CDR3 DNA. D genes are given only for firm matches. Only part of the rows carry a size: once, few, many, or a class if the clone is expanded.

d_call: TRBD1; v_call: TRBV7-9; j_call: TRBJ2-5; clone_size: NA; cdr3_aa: CASSSAGTGLRTQYF; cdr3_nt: TGTGCCAGCAGCTCGGCTGGGACAGGGCTTCGGACGCAGTACTTC
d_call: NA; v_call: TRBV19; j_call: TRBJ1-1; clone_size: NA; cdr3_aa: CASSMSAGTPRRDFF; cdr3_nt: TGTGCCAGTAGTATGTCTGCAGGGACACCCCGGAGAGATTTCTTT
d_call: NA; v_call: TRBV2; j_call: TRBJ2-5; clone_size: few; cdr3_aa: CASLNGQYQETQYF; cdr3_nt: TGTGCCAGCTTAAACGGACAGTACCAAGAGACCCAGTACTTC
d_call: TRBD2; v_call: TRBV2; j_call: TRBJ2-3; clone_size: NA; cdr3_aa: CASKRGGLVADTQYF; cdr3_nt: TGTGCCAGCAAGCGGGGGGGCCTGGTCGCAGATACGCAGTATTTT
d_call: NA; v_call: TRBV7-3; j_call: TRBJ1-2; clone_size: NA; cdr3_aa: CASSPTGSYGYTF; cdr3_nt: TGTGCCAGCAGCCCAACCGGGAGCTATGGCTACACCTTC
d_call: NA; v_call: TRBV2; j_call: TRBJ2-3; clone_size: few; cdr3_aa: CASSTYGHDYSLDTDTQYF; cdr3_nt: TGTGCCAGCAGTACATATGGACACGATTACTCCCTGGACACAGATACGCAGTATTTT
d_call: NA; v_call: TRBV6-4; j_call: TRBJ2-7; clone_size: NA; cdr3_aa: CASSDSNYAEEFVYEQYF; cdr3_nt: TGTGCCAGCAGTGACTCGAATTACGCGGAGGAGTTTGTATACGAGCAGTACTTC
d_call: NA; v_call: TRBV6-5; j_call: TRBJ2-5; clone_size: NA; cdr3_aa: CASAGQTETQYF; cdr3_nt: TGTGCCAGCGCGGGGCAAACAGAGACCCAGTACTTC
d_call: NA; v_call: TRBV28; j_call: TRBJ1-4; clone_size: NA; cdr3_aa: CASPSHSVTNEKLFF; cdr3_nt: TGTGCCAGCCCAAGCCATTCGGTAACTAATGAAAAACTGTTTTTT
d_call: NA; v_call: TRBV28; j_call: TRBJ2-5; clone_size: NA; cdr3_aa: CASRSGSRGGQETQYF; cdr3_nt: TGTGCCAGCAGATCCGGGAGTAGGGGGGGACAAGAGACCCAGTACTTC
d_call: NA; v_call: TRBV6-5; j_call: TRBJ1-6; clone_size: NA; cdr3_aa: CASSQTGAGSPLHF; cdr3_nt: TGTGCCAGCAGTCAGACTGGGGCCGGTTCACCCCTCCACTTT
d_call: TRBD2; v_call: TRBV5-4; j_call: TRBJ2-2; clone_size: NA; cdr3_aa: CASSSWTSGGVISGELFF; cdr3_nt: TGTGCCAGCAGCTCTTGGACTAGCGGGGGAGTCATCTCCGGGGAGCTGTTTTTT
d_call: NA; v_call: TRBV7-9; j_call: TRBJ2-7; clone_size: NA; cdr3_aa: CASSSASSYEQYF; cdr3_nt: TGTGCCAGCAGCTCCGCTAGCTCCTACGAGCAGTACTTC
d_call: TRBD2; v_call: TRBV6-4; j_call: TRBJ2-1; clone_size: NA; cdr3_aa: CASSEDNSGGVWQFF; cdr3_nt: TGTGCCAGCAGTGAAGACAATAGCGGGGGGGTTTGGCAGTTCTTC
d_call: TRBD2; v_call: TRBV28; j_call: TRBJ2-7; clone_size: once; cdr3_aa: CASSRQVAGGEQYF; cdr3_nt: TGTGCCAGCAGTAGACAGGTAGCGGGGGGCGAGCAGTACTTC
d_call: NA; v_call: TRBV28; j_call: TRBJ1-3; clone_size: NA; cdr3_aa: CASRGQIAGNTIYF; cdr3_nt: TGTGCCAGCCGCGGACAGATCGCCGGAAACACCATATATTTT
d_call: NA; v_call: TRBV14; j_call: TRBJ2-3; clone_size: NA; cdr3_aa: CASSQTKGGTDTQYF; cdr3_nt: TGTGCCAGCAGCCAAACGAAGGGGGGGACAGATACGCAGTATTTT
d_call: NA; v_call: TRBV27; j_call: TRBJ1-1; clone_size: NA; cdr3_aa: CASSTGKLTEAFF; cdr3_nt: TGTGCCAGCAGTACAGGGAAGCTCACTGAAGCTTTCTTT
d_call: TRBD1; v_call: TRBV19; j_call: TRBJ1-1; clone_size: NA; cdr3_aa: CASSKEQGRTEAFF; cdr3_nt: TGTGCCAGTAGTAAGGAACAGGGGAGAACTGAAGCTTTCTTT
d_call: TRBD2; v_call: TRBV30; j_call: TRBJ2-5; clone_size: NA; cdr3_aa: CAWSGGGPIETQYF; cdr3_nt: TGTGCCTGGAGTGGCGGGGGGCCCATTGAGACCCAGTACTTC
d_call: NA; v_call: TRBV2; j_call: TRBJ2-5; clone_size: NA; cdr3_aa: CASSAGVDQETQYF; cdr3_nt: TGTGCCAGCAGTGCCGGGGTCGACCAAGAGACCCAGTACTTC
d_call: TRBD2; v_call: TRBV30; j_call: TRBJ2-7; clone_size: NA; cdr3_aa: CASGTSGDYEQYF; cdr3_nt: TGTGCCTCGGGGACTAGCGGGGACTACGAGCAGTACTTC
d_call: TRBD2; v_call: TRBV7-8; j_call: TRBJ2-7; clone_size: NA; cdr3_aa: CASSLEAGGLAYEQYF; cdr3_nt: TGTGCCAGCAGCTTAGAGGCTGGGGGACTAGCTTACGAGCAGTACTTC
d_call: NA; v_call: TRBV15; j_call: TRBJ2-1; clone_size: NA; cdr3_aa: CATRASNNEQFF; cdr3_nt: TGTGCCACCAGGGCTAGTAACAATGAGCAGTTCTTC
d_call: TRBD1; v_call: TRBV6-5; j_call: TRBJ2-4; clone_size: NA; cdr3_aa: CASSNPQGNIQYF; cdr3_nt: TGTGCCAGCAGTAACCCACAGGGGAACATTCAGTACTTC
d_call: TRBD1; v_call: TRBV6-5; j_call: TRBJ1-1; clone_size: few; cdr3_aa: CASSYRGLSSNTEAFF; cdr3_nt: TGTGCCAGCAGTTACAGGGGGCTATCGTCGAACACTGAAGCTTTCTTT
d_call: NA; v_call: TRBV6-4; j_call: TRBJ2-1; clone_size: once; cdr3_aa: CASSDFEGEQFF; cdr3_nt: TGTGCCAGCAGTGACTTTGAGGGTGAGCAGTTCTTC
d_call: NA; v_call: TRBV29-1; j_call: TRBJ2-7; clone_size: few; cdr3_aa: CSGVWVGGYEQYF; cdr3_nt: TGCAGCGGAGTATGGGTGGGGGGCTACGAGCAGTACTTC
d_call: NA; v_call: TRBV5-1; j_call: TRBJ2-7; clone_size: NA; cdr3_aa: CASSLIGGAISSYEQYF; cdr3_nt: TGCGCCAGCAGCTTGATTGGGGGGGCGATATCTTCCTACGAGCAGTACTTC
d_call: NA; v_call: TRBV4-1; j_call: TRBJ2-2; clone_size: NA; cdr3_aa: CASSQVGRTGELFF; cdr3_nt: TGCGCCAGCAGCCAAGTTGGGAGGACCGGGGAGCTGTTTTTT